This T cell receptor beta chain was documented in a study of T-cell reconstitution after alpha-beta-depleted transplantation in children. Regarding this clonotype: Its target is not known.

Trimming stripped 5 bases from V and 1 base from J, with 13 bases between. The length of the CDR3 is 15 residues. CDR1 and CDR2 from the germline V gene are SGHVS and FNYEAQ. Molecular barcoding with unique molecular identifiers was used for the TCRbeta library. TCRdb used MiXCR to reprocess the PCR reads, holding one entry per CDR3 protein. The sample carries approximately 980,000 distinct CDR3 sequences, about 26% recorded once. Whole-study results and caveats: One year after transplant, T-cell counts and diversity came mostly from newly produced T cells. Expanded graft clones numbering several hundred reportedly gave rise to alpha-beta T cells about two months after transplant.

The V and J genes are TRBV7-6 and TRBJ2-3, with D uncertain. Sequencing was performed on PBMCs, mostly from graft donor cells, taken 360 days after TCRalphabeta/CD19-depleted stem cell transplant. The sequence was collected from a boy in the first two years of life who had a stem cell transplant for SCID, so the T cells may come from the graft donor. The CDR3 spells CASSPRLTGTDTQYF. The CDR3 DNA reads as TGTGCCAGCAGCCCCCGTCTTACGGGCACAGATACGCAGTATTTT.